This TCR beta chain stems from a study of blood T cell repertoires in COVID-19. At the level of the study: Samples of COVID-19 (acute and convalescent) were obtained from the United States, Italy and Spain.

Original processing notes: Reference gene primer amplification gave nucleated cell count estimates. Repertoires were generated with immunoSEQ multiplex PCR, while TCRdb's copy carries only in-frame clones and drops some. V and J calls and clone size are given by that table; D and trimming were obtained from the DNA. This table holds about 110,000 clones, 75% to 90% found once. Trimming took 1 base from V and 9 from J; bases not matched to a gene: 4. The CDR3 consists of 14 residues. Germline loops: CDR1 LGHNT, CDR2 FRNRAP. The V and J genes are TRBV12-5 and TRBJ2-1; TRBD2 agrees at 9 bases. The sequence was obtained from an older woman with COVID-19, enrolled during active disease. Sequencing was carried out using peripheral blood. CDR3 in DNA: TGTGCTAGTGGTTTGGGGGGACTAGCAGTTGAGCAGTTCTTC. It codes for CASGLGGLAVEQFF.